A single sample is the source of the 17 T cell receptor beta chains below, sequenced in a study of blood T cell repertoires in COVID-19. Clones were sequenced by immunoSEQ multiplex PCR, and TCRdb holds only the in-frame ones, with some missing. The sample has approximately 200,000 clones; about 88% are singletons. Source material: peripheral blood. These receptor sequences come from a woman aged 25-40 years with active or convalescent COVID-19.

The chain joins TRBV27 to TRBJ1-4, with 7 nucleotides matching TRBD1. J lost 5 bases, V lost 5 bases, and 20 bases had no gene match. CDR1 is MNHEY and CDR2 is SMNVEV in the germline V gene (reference sequence). There are 19 residues in the CDR3. The CDR3 nucleotides read TGTGCCAGCAGTCCCTGGGCGGGCAGGGGGTTGATTTGGAATGAAAAACTGTTTTTT. It is translated as CASSPWAGRGLIWNEKLFF.

This clone has just one count. The rearrangement uses TRBV19 and TRBJ1-2; possibly TRBD1 for D (6 bases). The CDR3 has 13 residues. CDR1 LNHDA and CDR2 SQIVND come from the germline V gene (reference sequence). V shed 5 bases and J shed 5 bases, with 12 bases lying between them. CDR3: CASSEGGMYGYTF. The CDR3 DNA reads TGTGCCAGTAGTGAAGGGGGAATGTATGGCTACACCTTC.

The chain carries TRBV14 and TRBJ2-1, with D unresolved. This CDR3 is 12 amino acids long. CDR1 and CDR2 (germline): SGHDN, FVKESK. V was shortened by 4 bases and J by 6 bases, with 7 bases between the two germline ends. The CDR3 DNA follows: TGTGCCAGCAGCCCTCTTTCCAATGAGCAGTTCTTC. Translating gives CASSPLSNEQFF.

V is TRBV12-3 or TRBV12-4 and J is TRBJ1-4; a weak D match, TRBD1 (5 bases). V lost 9 bases and J 5 bases, leaving 10 bases between the germline ends. The CDR3 is 12 amino acids. CDR3 amino acids: CASKPGNEKLFF. For the CDR3, the DNA is TGTGCCAGTAAACCAGGGAATGAAAAACTGTTTTTT.

The rearrangement links TRBV9 to TRBJ1-1; a possible D gene is TRBD1 (5 bases). Trimming removed 4 bases from V and 2 bases from J, with 12 bases in between. The CDR3 runs 14 residues. The germline CDR1 and CDR2 sequences are SGDLS and YYNGEE. The CDR3 loop is CASSRHGGNTEAFF. The CDR3 DNA is TGTGCCAGCAGCCGCCACGGGGGAAACACTGAAGCTTTCTTT.

The chain joins TRBV4-1 to TRBJ2-3; 7 nucleotides match TRBD1. V dropped 2 bases and J dropped 0; count of bases not matched to a gene: 8. Germline V lookup: CDR1 MGHRA, CDR2 YSYEKL. The CDR3 has 17 amino acids. The CDR3 loop is CASSQPTDRASTDTQYF. The CDR3 DNA follows: TGCGCCAGCAGCCAACCCACCGACAGGGCTAGCACAGATACGCAGTATTTT.

This clone was picked up a small number of times. This chain links TRBV18 with TRBJ1-6, with no clear D. CDR3 size: 14 residues. Per the germline V gene, CDR1 is KGHSH and CDR2 is LQKENI. The V gene lost 6 bases and the J gene lost 2 bases, with 8 bases spanning the gap. CDR3 nucleotide sequence: TGTGCCAGCTCTACTGAAGCCTATAATTCACCCCTCCACTTT. Amino acid sequence: CASSTEAYNSPLHF.

This chain connects TRBV5-6 to TRBJ2-7; no reliable D call. The germline V gene has CDR1 SGHDT and CDR2 YYEEEE. CDR3 size: 15 residues. V was trimmed by 2 bases and J by 0 bases, leaving 12 bases between them. The CDR3 loop is CASSLQQTFSYEQYF. The CDR3 DNA reads TGTGCCAGCAGCTTACAACAGACCTTCTCCTACGAGCAGTACTTC. Looking up the rest from reference TRBV5-6 and TRBJ2-7 gives the full variable domain: DAGVTQSPTHLIKTRGQQVTLRCSPKSGHDTVSWYQQALGQGPQFIFQYYEEEERQRGNFPDRFSGHQFPNYSSELNVNALLLGDSALYLCASSLQQTFSYEQYFGPGTRLTVT.

The chain couples TRBV19 to TRBJ1-1, with TRBD1 matching 8 bases. V was pared by 6 bases and J by 1 base, with 7 bases of the junction left unmatched. This CDR3 is built from 15 residues. Germline lookup yields CDR1 LNHDA and CDR2 SQIVND (reference sequence). CDR3 bases: TGTGCCAGTAGCCAAACTGACAGGGGGAACACTGAAGCTTTCTTT. Encoded protein: CASSQTDRGNTEAFF.

The chain uses TRBV9 and TRBJ1-2; D call uncertain. Deletions cut 0 bases from V and 4 bases from J, with 10 bases between. The CDR3 sequence is 14 residues long. The germline V gene has CDR1 SGDLS and CDR2 YYNGEE. CDR3 DNA sequence: TGTGCCAGCAGCGTAGAACCGAGGTCCTATGGCTACACCTTC. Translating it yields CASSVEPRSYGYTF. Using reference TRBV9 and TRBJ1-2 for the parts outside the CDR3, the full variable domain is DSGVTQTPKHLITATGQRVTLRCSPRSGDLSVYWYQQSLDQGLQFLIQYYNGEERAKGNILERFSAQQFPDLHSELNLSSLELGDSALYFCASSVEPRSYGYTFGSGTRLTVV.

The chain employs TRBV13 and TRBJ1-5; D not certain. The CDR3 contains 16 residues. The V end was cut by 0 bases, the J end by 3 bases, with 12 bases between. CDR1 PRHDT and CDR2 FYEKMQ come from the germline V gene (reference sequence). CDR3 bases: TGTGCCAGCAGCTTAGGCGCGGGAGAATTCAATCAGCCCCAGCATTTT. As protein: CASSLGAGEFNQPQHF. The full variable domain, its missing parts supplied by reference TRBV13 and TRBJ1-5, is AAGVIQSPRHLIKEKRETATLKCYPIPRHDTVYWYQQGPGQDPQFLISFYEKMQSDKGSIPDRFSAQQFSDYHSELNMSSLELGDSALYFCASSLGAGEFNQPQHFGDGTRLSIL.

This chain uses TRBV4-2 with TRBJ2-7; 11 positions agree with TRBD2. This CDR3 is built from 15 residues. The junction had 0 bases not matched to a gene; V was cut back by 0 bases and J by 2 bases. Germline CDR1 and CDR2: LGHNA and YNFKEQ. The CDR3: CASSQDSGGAYEQYF. Written as DNA, the CDR3 is TGTGCCAGCAGCCAAGATAGCGGGGGGGCCTACGAGCAGTACTTC.

The V and J genes are TRBV30 and TRBJ2-1; 7 positions match TRBD2. The germline gives CDR1 GTSNPN, CDR2 SVGIG (reference sequence). Unmatched junction bases numbered 12, after V lost 5 bases and J lost 5 bases. This CDR3 is 15 amino acids long. CDR3 DNA: TGTGCCTGGGCCCCTGGGGGGGTCGAAGACAATGAGCAGTTCTTC. Protein: CAWAPGGVEDNEQFF.

In its sample, this clone was seen once. One end of the junction does not line up with germline, which may come from a read error. V is TRBV28 and J is TRBJ2-7; 8 bases are a match to TRBD1. Germline V gene lookup returns CDR1 MDHEN and CDR2 SYDVKM. The CDR3 has 17 residues. The CDR3 is CTSSSAGQAAYSYEQYF. CDR3 nucleotide sequence: TGTACCAGCAGTTCTGCGGGACAGGCCGCTTACTCCTACGAGCAGTACTTC.

The sample holds one count of this clone. The V gene is TRBV4-2, the J gene TRBJ1-5, with D hard to call. Trimming took 0 bases from V and 1 from J, leaving 7 bases between them. Germline V gene data show CDR1 as LGHNA and CDR2 as YNFKEQ. CDR3 size: 15 residues. As DNA, the CDR3 is TGTGCCAGCAGCCAAGAGGGCCGGAGCAATCAGCCCCAGCATTTT. This sequence encodes CASSQEGRSNQPQHF.

The CDR3 sequence: CASSEERRVHEKLFF. In nucleotides, the CDR3 is TGTGCCAGCAGTGAGGAACGGCGGGTTCATGAAAAACTGTTTTTT. The gene calls are TRBV2 and TRBJ1-4, with D hard to call. The CDR3 covers 15 residues. Germline CDR1 SNHLY, CDR2 FYNNEI. Trimming took off 3 bases at V and 6 bases at J, with 14 bases between the two ends.

The gene calls are TRBV29-1 and TRBJ2-2, with 9 bases matching TRBD1. The CDR3 loop spans 17 amino acids. V lost 7 bases, J lost 0 bases, and 12 bases stayed unmatched. Germline CDR1 and CDR2: SQVTM and ANQGSEA. The CDR3 DNA reads TGCAGCGCGACCGGACAGGGGCCTAATACGAACACCGGGGAGCTGTTTTTT. Protein sequence: CSATGQGPNTNTGELFF.